The 16 T cell receptor beta chains in this list originate from one sample, sequenced in a study of blood T cell repertoires in COVID-19. This table comes from immunoSEQ multiplex PCR, and its TCRdb copy is limited to in-frame clones, with some not included. The table records approximately 170,000 clones, about 82% of them present only once. The sequencing input was peripheral blood. The receptor source for this set is a woman at least 80 years old with COVID-19, enrolled during active disease.

The chain has TRBV25-1 and TRBJ2-7; perhaps TRBD2 as D (5 bases). Per the germline V gene, CDR1 is MGHDK and CDR2 is SYGVNS. The CDR3 is made up of 12 amino acids. The germline V and J ends were trimmed by 5 bases and 7 bases, with 12 bases remaining between them. CDR3 coding DNA: TGTGCCAGCAGTCCCGGGGTAGGAGAGCAGTACTTC. Protein: CASSPGVGEQYF.

On this clone itself: A read error may account for a junction end that differs from germline. The rearrangement uses TRBV27 and TRBJ2-3, with a possible D match to TRBD2 (5 bases). Germline values: CDR1 MNHEY, CDR2 SMNVEV (reference sequence). CDR3 length equals 16 residues. CDR3 protein: CASSYHALRGKVDLDF. The DNA of the CDR3 is TGTGCCAGCAGTTACCACGCTCTCCGGGGTAAGGTGGACTTGGATTTT.

The V call is TRBV9, the J call TRBJ1-6; the match to TRBD1 covers 9 bases. The CDR3 is made up of 14 amino acids. Germline-derived CDR1 and CDR2 are SGDLS and YYNGEE. J was trimmed by 10 bases and V by 0 bases; bases with no gene match: 2. CDR3 in amino acids: CASSVGDRGSPLHF. As DNA, the CDR3 is TGTGCCAGCAGCGTAGGTGACAGGGGGTCACCCCTCCACTTT.

The CDR3 sequence is CASSQGLRTNEQFF. The CDR3 DNA reads TGTGCCAGCAGTCAGGGTCTCAGGACGAATGAGCAGTTCTTC. V gene TRBV9 combines with J gene TRBJ2-1, with D possibly matching TRBD1 (5 bases). Trimming left V 5 bases short and J 7 bases short, with 16 bases between. CDR3 length: 14 residues. Per germline, CDR1 SGDLS and CDR2 YYNGEE.

The CDR3 protein is CARGTGVLSRSNQPQHF. DNA for the CDR3: TGCGCCAGAGGGACAGGGGTTTTAAGCCGGAGCAATCAGCCCCAGCATTTT. V gene TRBV23-1 combines with J gene TRBJ1-5, with 10 positions matching TRBD1. TRBV23-1 is reported as an ORF; its role is uncertain. CDR3 length: 17 residues. Germline trimming cut 9 bases from V and 1 base from J; bases unmatched to any gene: 12.

This clone was seen more than once but under ten times. The chain is built from TRBV7-2 and TRBJ1-4, with D possibly being TRBD1 (5 bases). The CDR3 extends over 16 amino acids. Germline loops: CDR1 SGHTA, CDR2 FQGNSA. Trimming stripped 2 bases from V and 7 bases from J, with 17 bases between. CDR3 coding DNA: TGTGCCAGCAGCTTATGGTTTGCTGGGGCAGGTGAAAAACTGTTTTTT. Its translation: CASSLWFAGAGEKLFF.

This chain uses TRBV5-6 with TRBJ1-4; TRBD1 matches at 8 bases. The germline gives CDR1 SGHDT, CDR2 YYEEEE. The CDR3 extends over 15 amino acids. Trimming took 4 bases from V and 8 from J; bases not matched to a gene: 10. The CDR3 DNA sequence: TGTGCCAGCAGCCCGACCGGACAGGGCGACGAAAAACTGTTTTTT. Translated, it gives CASSPTGQGDEKLFF.

This chain connects TRBV5-5 to TRBJ2-3; the D is unclear. CDR1 is SGHKS, CDR2 YYEKEE, per germline (reference sequence). The CDR3 loop spans 14 amino acids. The V end lost 2 bases, the J end lost 6 bases, and 13 bases lay between the germline ends. The CDR3 spells CASSFPPPADTQYF. CDR3 coding DNA: TGTGCCAGCAGCTTTCCCCCCCCTGCGGATACGCAGTATTTT.

The chain is built from TRBV4-2 and TRBJ2-1; 7 bases map to TRBD2. CDR3 length equals 16 residues. CDR1 LGHNA and CDR2 YNFKEQ come from the germline V gene. J gave up 10 bases and V 0 bases, and 12 bases lay outside the gene matches. CDR3 region: CASSQDLKGRGGEQFF. The CDR3 DNA reads TGTGCCAGCAGCCAAGATCTCAAGGGGAGGGGAGGAGAGCAGTTCTTC.

The chain combines TRBV3-1 (or the pseudogene TRBV3-2) with TRBJ1-2; D gene unclear. Looked up from germline, CDR1 is LGHDT and CDR2 is YNNKEL (reference sequence). The length of the CDR3 is 16 residues. V shed 0 bases and J shed 7 bases, with 18 bases lying between them. CDR3 residues: CASSQELLLASSGYTF. CDR3 in DNA: TGTGCCAGCAGCCAAGAGCTGCTTCTGGCTTCATCTGGCTACACCTTC.

V is TRBV7-2 and J is TRBJ2-5; a possible D gene is TRBD2 (6 bases). The length of the CDR3 is 14 residues. Germline-derived CDR1 and CDR2 are SGHTA and FQGNSA. V lost 1 base to trimming and J lost 3 bases, with 9 bases between them. The DNA of the CDR3 is TGTGCCAGCAGCTTAGTGGGCGGGGAAGAGACCCAGTACTTC. Its protein product is CASSLVGGEETQYF.

This clone was recorded a few times. This CDR3 is CSVPGQGKYGYTF. CDR3 bases: TGCAGCGTCCCAGGACAGGGGAAGTATGGCTACACCTTC. The chain combines TRBV29-1 with TRBJ1-2; 9 bases agree with TRBD1. V trimming: 6 bases; J trimming: 5 bases; junction bases outside the gene matches: 7. In germline, CDR1 is SQVTM, CDR2 ANQGSEA. The CDR3 extends over 13 amino acids.

The chain is built from TRBV5-1 and TRBJ2-7; 7 nucleotides align to TRBD1. Per the germline V gene, CDR1 is SGHRS and CDR2 is YFSETQ. CDR3 length: 18 residues. V shed 2 bases and J 6 bases; nucleotides not matched to a gene: 20. CDR3 region: CASSFRDRAAGGSSEQYF. In DNA form, the CDR3 reads TGCGCCAGCAGCTTCCGTGACAGGGCGGCCGGCGGAAGTAGCGAGCAGTACTTC.

This sequence joins TRBV2 and TRBJ2-7, with D possibly TRBD1 on 5 matching bases. The CDR3 is made up of 12 amino acids. Germline values: CDR1 SNHLY, CDR2 FYNNEI. The CDR3 DNA reads as TGTGCGGGGAATAGGGGCTCCTACGAGCAGTACTTC. It translates to CAGNRGSYEQYF. Full variable domain (rest looked up from reference TRBV2 and TRBJ2-7): EPEVTQTPSHQVTQMGQEVILRCVPISNHLYFYWYRQILGQKVEFLVSFYNNEISEKSEIFDDQFSVERPDGSNFTLKIRSTKLEDSAMYFCAGNRGSYEQYFGPGTRLTVT.

J is TRBJ1-3 and V is TRBV4-1; 7 bases map to TRBD1. The ends lost 3 bases at V and 0 bases at J; junction bases unmatched: 5. CDR1 and CDR2 (germline): MGHRA, YSYEKL. The CDR3 is 16 amino acids. In DNA, the CDR3 is TGCGCCAGCAGCCAGAGACAGGGCGCCTCTGGAAACACCATATATTTT. It encodes CASSQRQGASGNTIYF.

V is TRBV7-3 and J is TRBJ1-1; no definite D call. V was pared by 5 bases and J by 6 bases, with 16 bases between. CDR1 SGHTA and CDR2 FQGTGA come from the germline V gene. CDR3 length equals 14 residues. In DNA, the CDR3 is TGTGCCAGCAGCCCCGGCGGCTCGGCCCCTGAAGCTTTCTTT. Amino acids: CASSPGGSAPEAFF.